The 17 T cell receptor beta chains below come from one sample, sequenced in a study of cytomegalovirus exposure and HLA in healthy donors. Assay: immunoSEQ multiplex PCR; the TCRdb copy retains only in-frame clones and omits some. Here the sample spans about 76,000 clones, around 95% being singletons. The specimen sequenced was PBMCs. The receptors were sampled from a woman aged 18-29 years in good health and CMV-seropositive.

The CDR3 bases are TGTGCCAGCAGCCAAGATCTCCGGCTAGCGGGGGGGCCAGGTCGCCCAGATACGCAGTATTTT. Protein: CASSQDLRLAGGPGRPDTQYF. This chain joins TRBV4-2 and TRBJ2-3, with TRBD2 matching over 12 bases. Trimming took 0 bases from V and 4 from J; bases not matched to a gene: 17. The V gene's germline CDR1 is LGHNA and CDR2 YNFKEQ. The CDR3 length is 21 residues.

This chain connects TRBV5-5 to TRBJ1-5; D perhaps matches TRBD1 (5 bases). Per the germline V gene, CDR1 is SGHKS and CDR2 is YYEKEE (reference sequence). Trimming shortened V by 4 bases and J by 2 bases, and 16 bases separated the two germline ends. This CDR3 region has 16 residues. CDR3 DNA: TGTGCCAGCAGCCTCCTGGGGACGGGGGGCAATCAGCCCCAGCATTTT. Its protein is CASSLLGTGGNQPQHF.

Concerning this clone itself: A read error may produce the germline difference seen at one junction end. The chain joins TRBV29-1 to TRBJ1-2; 12 nucleotides match TRBD1. The CDR3 length is 15 residues. Germline CDR1 reads SQVTM; CDR2 reads ANQGSEA. CDR3 loop: CSVEVGTGGVYPEQF. DNA of the CDR3: TGCAGCGTTGAGGTGGGGACAGGGGGCGTGTATCCTGAGCAGTTC.

The CDR3 sequence is CASSPGDGRGDEQYF. As DNA, the CDR3 is TGTGCCAGCAGCCCAGGGGACGGGAGGGGGGACGAGCAGTACTTC. This chain links TRBV7-9 with TRBJ2-7; 8 nucleotides match TRBD2. Looked up from germline, CDR1 is SEHNR and CDR2 is FQNEAQ (reference sequence). The CDR3 has 15 amino acids. J was trimmed by 5 bases and V by 5 bases; bases with no gene match: 11.

This clone was found once. This chain links TRBV19 with TRBJ1-4; no definite D call. The CDR3 covers 13 residues. Germline-derived CDR1 and CDR2 are LNHDA and SQIVND (reference sequence). V was trimmed by 3 bases and J by 8 bases, leaving 10 bases between them. The CDR3 sequence: CASSIASREKLFF. The CDR3 region has the DNA TGTGCCAGTAGTATCGCCTCCAGGGAAAAACTGTTTTTT.

This chain joins TRBV4-2 and TRBJ1-5, with 11 bases that match TRBD1. The germline V gene has CDR1 LGHNA and CDR2 YNFKEQ. The V gene end was trimmed by 3 bases and the J gene end by 3 bases; junction bases not matched to a gene: 10. This CDR3 has 18 residues. CDR3 DNA: TGTGCCAGCAGCCAGCCGGGACAGGGGGAATCAAACAATCAGCCCCAGCATTTT. It encodes CASSQPGQGESNNQPQHF.

The count of this clone is one. V usage is TRBV14 and J usage is TRBJ1-2; TRBD1 matches at 10 bases. The germline V gene has CDR1 SGHDN and CDR2 FVKESK. The CDR3 runs to 18 residues. The ends lost 3 bases at V and 1 base at J; junction bases unmatched: 11. CDR3 protein: CASSHRAPGQGINYGYTF. CDR3 sequence (DNA): TGTGCCAGCAGCCACCGAGCTCCGGGACAGGGGATTAACTATGGCTACACCTTC.

The chain is built from TRBV2 and TRBJ1-2; no clear D. Germline CDR1 is SNHLY and CDR2 is FYNNEI. The CDR3 length is 14 residues. Trimming left V 3 bases short and J 3 bases short, with 11 bases between. The DNA of the CDR3 is TGTGCCAGCAGTGATACGCGAAGCGACTATGGCTACACCTTC. Residues: CASSDTRSDYGYTF.

The chain has TRBV29-1 and TRBJ2-4; perhaps TRBD1 as D (6 bases). V gave up 0 bases and J gave up 7 bases, with 10 bases separating them. Germline loops: CDR1 SQVTM, CDR2 ANQGSEA. The CDR3 is 13 amino acids. CDR3 amino acids: CSVEDLQGNIQYF. The DNA for the CDR3 is TGCAGCGTTGAAGATCTTCAGGGGAACATTCAGTACTTC.

Concerning this clone: At one end the junction does not follow the germline gene, possibly because of a read error. This chain links TRBV9 with TRBJ2-1, with 7 nucleotides matching TRBD2. The germline CDR1 and CDR2 sequences are SGDLS and YYNGEE. The CDR3 has 13 amino acids. The CDR3 DNA reads as TGTGCCAGCAACGTAGCGGGTGGCAATGAGCAGTTCTTC. Encoded protein: CASNVAGGNEQFF.

The gene calls are TRBV27 and TRBJ1-5, with 8 bases matching TRBD1. The length of the CDR3 is 14 residues. Germline V gene sequence: CDR1 MNHEY, CDR2 SMNVEV (reference sequence). J was trimmed by 7 bases and V by 6 bases; bases with no gene match: 8. The CDR3 DNA reads TGTGCCAGCAGCCAATCAGGGGGCGGACAGCCCCAGCATTTT. Its protein is CASSQSGGGQPQHF.

The rearrangement links TRBV7-2 to TRBJ2-3; the match to TRBD1 covers 7 bases. The CDR3 extends over 13 amino acids. After removal of 6 bases from V and 8 bases from J, the junction contained 8 bases not matched to a gene. CDR1 SGHTA and CDR2 FQGNSA come from the germline V gene. CDR3 protein: CASRRNRGGTQYF. As DNA, the CDR3 is TGTGCCAGCAGACGTAACAGGGGTGGTACGCAGTATTTT.

The chain combines TRBV5-1 with TRBJ1-3; D gene uncertain. This CDR3 spans 13 amino acids. V was trimmed by 4 bases and J by 0 bases, leaving 5 bases between them. Germline assignment: CDR1 SGHRS and CDR2 YFSETQ. In DNA, the CDR3 is TGCGCCAGCAGCCAGGTCTCTGGAAACACCATATATTTT. Translated: CASSQVSGNTIYF. The complete variable domain, with remaining parts taken from reference TRBV5-1 and TRBJ1-3, reads KAGVTQTPRYLIKTRGQQVTLSCSPISGHRSVSWYQQTPGQGLQFLFEYFSETQRNKGNFPGRFSGRQFSNSRSEMNVSTLELGDSALYLCASSQVSGNTIYFGEGSWLTVV.

V gene TRBV7-2 combines with J gene TRBJ1-2; D may be TRBD1 (6 bases). Trimming shortened V by 1 base and J by 1 base, and 10 bases separated the two germline ends. The CDR3 sequence is 15 residues long. Per the germline V gene, CDR1 is SGHTA and CDR2 is FQGNSA. CDR3 sequence reads: CASSLETGGNYGYTF. DNA for the CDR3: TGTGCCAGCAGCTTAGAGACAGGCGGTAACTATGGCTACACCTTC.

This chain joins TRBV9 and TRBJ1-2; D remains unclear. CDR1 is SGDLS, CDR2 YYNGEE, per germline. This CDR3 is built from 16 residues. Deletions cut 3 bases from V and 3 bases from J, with 18 bases between. The CDR3: CASSANPLGSYYGYTF. The DNA of the CDR3 is TGTGCCAGCAGCGCAAACCCTCTCGGGTCTTACTATGGCTACACCTTC.

The V gene is TRBV19, the J gene TRBJ1-4; possibly TRBD1 for D (5 bases). The CDR3 has 12 residues. V was clipped by 7 bases and J by 6 bases, with 9 bases between them. The germline V gene has CDR1 LNHDA and CDR2 SQIVND (reference sequence). CDR3 nucleotides: TGTGCCAGTAATCGGGACTATGAAAAACTGTTTTTT. Protein: CASNRDYEKLFF.

The rearrangement uses TRBV7-9 and TRBJ1-4, with a possible D match to TRBD1 (6 bases). The CDR3 extends over 14 amino acids. Germline CDR1 is SEHNR and CDR2 is FQNEAQ (reference sequence). The V gene lost 2 bases and the J gene lost 4 bases, with 8 bases spanning the gap. CDR3 DNA: TGTGCCAGCAGCTTATTGGGACATAATGAAAAACTGTTTTTT. Amino acid sequence: CASSLLGHNEKLFF.